The source of this TCR beta chain is a study of T cell responses to AZD1222 COVID-19 vaccine. Findings and limits, study-wide: Reports indicate that nearly half of spike-specific TCRs are directed at unmutated variant regions. Dominant CD4 TCR responses targeted spike regions 160-218 and 743-854. Possibly, clonal diversity was underestimated; donors were largely white British and included more females.

Second-dose intervals of approximately 4 or approximately 12 weeks were pooled. Sequencing used immunoSEQ multiplex PCR; TCRdb keeps in-frame clones, though not all of them. Among approximately 100,000 clones, less than 85% were seen once, and the ten largest hold 4.5%. The length of the CDR3 is 14 residues. Germline V gives CDR1 MNHEY, CDR2 SVGAGI. The J segment lost 7 bases and the V segment lost 8 bases, leaving 6 bases of the junction unmatched. As for this clone: Its antigen is currently unknown.

This receptor was obtained from an adult who received the AZD1222 COVID-19 vaccine. V and J are TRBV6-5 and TRBJ2-1, with 12 positions matching TRBD2. Sequencing was performed on peripheral blood, taken 28 days after the second AZD1222 dose. The CDR3 reads CASALAGGPNEQFF. The CDR3 region has the DNA TGTGCCAGCGCTCTAGCGGGGGGGCCTAATGAGCAGTTCTTC.